This is a list of T cell receptor beta chains from one sample in a study of blood T cell repertoires in COVID-19. Clones were sequenced by immunoSEQ multiplex PCR, and TCRdb holds only the in-frame ones, with some missing. The table includes some 200,000 clones, around nine tenths detected once. The sequencing sample was made of peripheral blood. The receptor source for this set is a woman aged 40 to 49 with acute or convalescent COVID-19. Both conserved end residues are part of each CDR3. D genes are given only for firm matches. Clone size appears in some rows only: once, few, many, or a class for an expanded clone.

cdr3_nt cdr3_aa clone_size j_call d_call v_call
TGTGCCAGCAGCTTAGGGGTGGTAGCGGGGGTCACAGATACGCAGTATTTT CASSLGVVAGVTDTQYF NA TRBJ2-3 TRBD2 TRBV11-3
TGTGCCAGCAGCTTCGGGAAAGAAGCTTTCTTT CASSFGKEAFF NA TRBJ1-1 NA TRBV7-3
TGTGCCAGCAGCCCCCCTCACAGAACAACTAATGAAAAACTGTTTTTT CASSPPHRTTNEKLFF once TRBJ1-4 NA TRBV21-1
TGTGCCAGCAGCCCAAACGTTTACGGGGGTTCACCCCTCCACTTT CASSPNVYGGSPLHF NA TRBJ1-6 NA TRBV5-6
TGCAGCGTTGAAGTTCCCCCGAGGAACACTGAAGCTTTCTTT CSVEVPPRNTEAFF NA TRBJ1-1 NA TRBV29-1
TGTGCCAGGGTTGTACCGGGACAGTGCCCCTTAGGGGGAAACACCATATATTTT CARVVPGQCPLGGNTIYF few TRBJ1-3 TRBD1 TRBV27
TGTGCCAGCAGCTTAGTTCACAGGGGTGGTAATGAAAAACTGTTTTTT CASSLVHRGGNEKLFF NA TRBJ1-4 TRBD1 TRBV7-2
TGTGCCAGCAGCGAAAGCTGGAACACTGAAGCTTTCTTT CASSESWNTEAFF NA TRBJ1-1 NA TRBV2
TGTGCCAGCGACCTTCCGGGAGGCCGCAGCAATCAGCCCCAGCATTTT CASDLPGGRSNQPQHF NA TRBJ1-5 NA TRBV19
TGTGCCATCAGACTATCTCAGGGGTCCTATGGCTACACCTTC CAIRLSQGSYGYTF NA TRBJ1-2 NA TRBV10-3
TGTGCCAGCAGCGTTAGCGGGGGACCCCAAGAGACCCAGTACTTC CASSVSGGPQETQYF NA TRBJ2-5 TRBD2 TRBV9
TGTGCAAGTCGCTTAGCGACAGGGAGGCATGAGCAGTTCTTC CASRLATGRHEQFF NA TRBJ2-1 NA TRBV12-2
TGTGCCAGCAGCCCGACAGGGGGCATGATTGAAGCTTTCTTT CASSPTGGMIEAFF NA TRBJ1-1 TRBD1 TRBV7-9
TGCGCCAGCAGCTTGGCCCAGGGCCAGCCGAGCACAGATACGCAGTATTTT CASSLAQGQPSTDTQYF NA TRBJ2-3 NA TRBV5-1
TGTGCCAGCAGCGCCGGACTAGCGGGGAACACCGGGGAGCTGTTTTTT CASSAGLAGNTGELFF NA TRBJ2-2 TRBD2 TRBV3-1/TRBV3-2
TGTGCCAGCAGTACACTGACAGGGGGAGGCTATGGCTACACCTTC CASSTLTGGGYGYTF NA TRBJ1-2 TRBD1 TRBV2
TGTGCCAGCAGCTACATGGCTAATGAAAAACTGTTTTTT CASSYMANEKLFF NA TRBJ1-4 NA TRBV7-9
TGTGCCACCAGCAGAGATTGGGACAGGGACTCCGTGAAACTGTTTTTT CATSRDWDRDSVKLFF few TRBJ1-4 TRBD1 TRBV15
TGTGCCAGCAGCTTGGAGATGGGTCTAACAGGGAACTATGGCTACACCTTC CASSLEMGLTGNYGYTF NA TRBJ1-2 NA TRBV5-4
TGCGCCAGCAGCCAAGATCTTGTGTCCTATAGCAATCAGCCCCAGCATTTT CASSQDLVSYSNQPQHF NA TRBJ1-5 NA TRBV4-1
TGCGCCAGCACCCTACAGGAGCAGAGGAGTCTGGCGAACGGGGAGCTGTTTTTT CASTLQEQRSLANGELFF NA TRBJ2-2 NA TRBV23-1
TGTGCCAGCAGCGTAGACGAGGGAAACACCATATATTTT CASSVDEGNTIYF NA TRBJ1-3 NA TRBV9
TGTGCCAGCAGCTTATGGGGCGGCAATCAGCCCCAGCATTTT CASSLWGGNQPQHF NA TRBJ1-5 NA TRBV7-2
TGCGCCAGCAGCCCCCGGACAGTTAGGGCTAATTCACCCCTCCACTTT CASSPRTVRANSPLHF NA TRBJ1-6 NA TRBV5-1
TGTGCCAGCAGTCAAGCGACAGGGGTAGAAAAACTGTTTTTT CASSQATGVEKLFF NA TRBJ1-4 TRBD1 TRBV6-1
TGTGCCATCAGTGTTTTAGCGGGGGGCCAAGAGACCCAGTACTTC CAISVLAGGQETQYF once TRBJ2-5 TRBD2 TRBV10-3
TGTGCCAGCAGCGCTACAGGGGGCTATGGCTACACCTTC CASSATGGYGYTF NA TRBJ1-2 TRBD1 TRBV6-5
TGTGCCATCGGGACAGTTGGAAACACCATATATTTT CAIGTVGNTIYF once TRBJ1-3 TRBD1 TRBV10-3